The entry that follows covers one TCR beta chain sequence. Its antigen is unidentified. As to treatment: approximately 9-day PBMC culture with coronavirus spike peptide pools or control peptides (ViraFEST assay). The Oncomine TCR Beta short-read assay sequenced DNA from cultured CD4+ T cells. TCRdb processed the PCR reads anew with MiXCR; each CDR3 protein has one entry. The sample yields over 7,500 distinct CDR3 sequences, roughly 65% seen once. These data are taken from a study of vaccination and CD4 T cells after COVID-19. Germline V lookup: CDR1 KGHDR, CDR2 SFDVKD. This CDR3 has 15 residues. J gave up 2 bases and V 7 bases, and 3 bases lay outside the gene matches.

This clonotype was obtained from a human donor who had recovered from COVID-19. The chain recombines TRBV24-1 with TRBJ2-1; 11 bases are shared with TRBD1. Sequences were obtained from CD4+ T cells from blood, cultured in vitro. The DNA for the CDR3 is TGTGCCACCAGCCGGGACAGGGGGGCCTACAATGAGCAGTTCTTC. Encoded protein: CATSRDRGAYNEQFF.